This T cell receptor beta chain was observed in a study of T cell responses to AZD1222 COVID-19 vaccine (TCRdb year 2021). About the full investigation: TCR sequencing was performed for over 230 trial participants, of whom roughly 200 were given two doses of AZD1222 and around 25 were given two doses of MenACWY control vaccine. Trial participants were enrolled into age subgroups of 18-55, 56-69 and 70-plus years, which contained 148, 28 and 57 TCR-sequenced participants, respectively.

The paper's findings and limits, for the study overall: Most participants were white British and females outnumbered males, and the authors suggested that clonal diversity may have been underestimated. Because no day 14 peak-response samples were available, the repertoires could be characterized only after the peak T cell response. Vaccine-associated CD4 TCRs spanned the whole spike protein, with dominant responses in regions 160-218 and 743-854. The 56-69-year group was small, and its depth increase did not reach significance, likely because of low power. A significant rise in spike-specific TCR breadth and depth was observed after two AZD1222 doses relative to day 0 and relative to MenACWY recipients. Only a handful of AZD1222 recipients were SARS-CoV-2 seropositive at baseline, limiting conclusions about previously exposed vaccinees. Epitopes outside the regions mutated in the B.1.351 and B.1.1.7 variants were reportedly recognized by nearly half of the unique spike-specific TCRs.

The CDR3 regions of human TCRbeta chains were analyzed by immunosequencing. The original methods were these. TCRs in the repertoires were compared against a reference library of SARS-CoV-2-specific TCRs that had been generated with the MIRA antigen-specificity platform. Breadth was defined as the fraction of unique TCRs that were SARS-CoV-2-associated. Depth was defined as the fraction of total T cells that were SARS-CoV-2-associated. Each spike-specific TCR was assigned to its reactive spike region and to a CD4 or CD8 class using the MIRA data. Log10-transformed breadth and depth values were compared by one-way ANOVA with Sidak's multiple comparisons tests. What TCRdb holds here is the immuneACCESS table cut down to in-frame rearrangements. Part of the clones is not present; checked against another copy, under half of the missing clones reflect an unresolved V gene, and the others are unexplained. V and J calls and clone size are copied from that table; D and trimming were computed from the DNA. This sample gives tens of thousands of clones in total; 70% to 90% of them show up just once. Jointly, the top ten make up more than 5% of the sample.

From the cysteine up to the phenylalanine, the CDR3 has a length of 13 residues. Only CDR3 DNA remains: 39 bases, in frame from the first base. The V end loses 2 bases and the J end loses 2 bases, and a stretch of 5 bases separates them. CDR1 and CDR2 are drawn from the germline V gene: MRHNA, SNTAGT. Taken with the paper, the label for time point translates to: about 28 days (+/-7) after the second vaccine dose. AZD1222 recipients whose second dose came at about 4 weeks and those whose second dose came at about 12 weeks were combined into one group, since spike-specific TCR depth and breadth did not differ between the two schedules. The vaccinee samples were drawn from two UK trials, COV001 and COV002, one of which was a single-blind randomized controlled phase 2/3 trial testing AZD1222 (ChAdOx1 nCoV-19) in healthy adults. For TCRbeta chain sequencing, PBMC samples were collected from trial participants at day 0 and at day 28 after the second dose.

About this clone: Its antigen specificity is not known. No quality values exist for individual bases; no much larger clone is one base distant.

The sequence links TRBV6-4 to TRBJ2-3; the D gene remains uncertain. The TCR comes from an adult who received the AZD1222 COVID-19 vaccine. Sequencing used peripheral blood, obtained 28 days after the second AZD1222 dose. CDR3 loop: CASSDTFTDTQYF. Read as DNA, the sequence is TGTGCCAGCAGTGACACCTTCACAGATACGCAGTATTTT.